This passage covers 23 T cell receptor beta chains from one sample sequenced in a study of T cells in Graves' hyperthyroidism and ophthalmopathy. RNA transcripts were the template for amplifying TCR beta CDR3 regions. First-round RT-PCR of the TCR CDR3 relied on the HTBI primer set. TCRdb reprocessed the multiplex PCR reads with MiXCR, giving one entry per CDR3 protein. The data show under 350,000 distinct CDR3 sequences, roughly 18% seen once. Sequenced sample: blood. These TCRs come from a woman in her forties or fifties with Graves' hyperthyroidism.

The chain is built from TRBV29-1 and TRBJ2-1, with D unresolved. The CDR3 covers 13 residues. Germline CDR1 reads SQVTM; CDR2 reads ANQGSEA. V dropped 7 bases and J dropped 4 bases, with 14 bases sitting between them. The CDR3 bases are TGCAGCGCATCTCGAACGGTGTACAATGAGCAGTTCTTC. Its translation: CSASRTVYNEQFF.

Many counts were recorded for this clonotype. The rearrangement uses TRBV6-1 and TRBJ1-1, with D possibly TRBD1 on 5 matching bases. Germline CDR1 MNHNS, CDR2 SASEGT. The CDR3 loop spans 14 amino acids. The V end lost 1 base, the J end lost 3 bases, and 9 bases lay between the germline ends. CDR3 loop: CASSEGDWDTEAFF. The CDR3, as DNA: TGTGCCAGCAGTGAAGGGGACTGGGACACTGAAGCTTTCTTT.

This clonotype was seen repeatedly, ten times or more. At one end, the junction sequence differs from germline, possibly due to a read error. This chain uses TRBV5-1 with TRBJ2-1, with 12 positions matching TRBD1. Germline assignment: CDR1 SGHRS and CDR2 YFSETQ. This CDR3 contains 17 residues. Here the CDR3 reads CASSLEGQGARSSEQFF. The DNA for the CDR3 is TGTGCCAGCAGCTTGGAGGGACAGGGGGCGCGATCAAGTGAGCAGTTCTTC.

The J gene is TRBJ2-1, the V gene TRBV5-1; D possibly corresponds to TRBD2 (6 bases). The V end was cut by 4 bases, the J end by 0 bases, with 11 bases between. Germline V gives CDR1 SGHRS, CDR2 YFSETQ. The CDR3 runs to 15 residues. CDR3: CASSVSGPSYNEQFF. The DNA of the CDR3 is TGCGCCAGCAGCGTAAGCGGGCCCTCCTACAATGAGCAGTTCTTC.

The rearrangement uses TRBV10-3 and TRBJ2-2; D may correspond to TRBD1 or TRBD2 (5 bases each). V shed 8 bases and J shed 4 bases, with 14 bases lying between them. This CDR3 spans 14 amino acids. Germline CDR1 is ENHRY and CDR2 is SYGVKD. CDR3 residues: CAIRGRGGTGELFF. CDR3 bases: TGTGCCATCCGGGGCCGGGGTGGCACCGGGGAGCTGTTTTTT.

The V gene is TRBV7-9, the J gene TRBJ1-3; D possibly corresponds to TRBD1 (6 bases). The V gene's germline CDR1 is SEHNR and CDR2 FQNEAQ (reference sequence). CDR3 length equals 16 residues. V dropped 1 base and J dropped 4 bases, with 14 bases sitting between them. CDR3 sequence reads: CASSLDWGAGGNTIYF. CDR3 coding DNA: TGTGCCAGCAGCTTAGATTGGGGGGCTGGAGGAAACACCATATATTTT.

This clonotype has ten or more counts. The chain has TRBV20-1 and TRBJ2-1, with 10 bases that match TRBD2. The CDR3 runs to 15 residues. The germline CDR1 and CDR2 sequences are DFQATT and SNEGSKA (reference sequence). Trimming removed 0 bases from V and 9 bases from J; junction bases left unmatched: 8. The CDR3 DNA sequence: TGCAGTGCTAGAGATCAGCTAGCGGGAGTGAGTGAGCAGTTCTTC. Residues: CSARDQLAGVSEQFF.

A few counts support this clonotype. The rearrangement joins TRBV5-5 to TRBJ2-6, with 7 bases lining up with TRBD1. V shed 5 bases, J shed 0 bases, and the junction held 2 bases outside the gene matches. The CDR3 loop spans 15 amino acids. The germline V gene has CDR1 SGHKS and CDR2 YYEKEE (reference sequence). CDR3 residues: CASSRQGSGANVLTF. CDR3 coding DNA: TGTGCCAGCAGTCGACAGGGCTCTGGGGCCAACGTCCTGACTTTC.

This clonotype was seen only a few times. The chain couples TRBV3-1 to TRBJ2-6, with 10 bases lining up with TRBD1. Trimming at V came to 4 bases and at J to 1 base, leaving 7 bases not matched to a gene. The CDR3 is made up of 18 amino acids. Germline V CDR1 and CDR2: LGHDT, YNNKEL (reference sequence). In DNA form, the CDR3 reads TGTGCCAGCAGCCCGATCGACAGGGGGCTTTCTGGGGCCAACGTCCTGACTTTC. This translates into CASSPIDRGLSGANVLTF.

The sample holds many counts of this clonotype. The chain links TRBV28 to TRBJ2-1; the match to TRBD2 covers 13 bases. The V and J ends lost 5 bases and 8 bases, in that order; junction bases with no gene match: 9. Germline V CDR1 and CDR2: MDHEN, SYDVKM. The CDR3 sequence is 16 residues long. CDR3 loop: CASSLWTSGRVHEQFF. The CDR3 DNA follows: TGTGCCAGCAGTCTCTGGACTAGCGGGAGAGTCCATGAGCAGTTCTTC.

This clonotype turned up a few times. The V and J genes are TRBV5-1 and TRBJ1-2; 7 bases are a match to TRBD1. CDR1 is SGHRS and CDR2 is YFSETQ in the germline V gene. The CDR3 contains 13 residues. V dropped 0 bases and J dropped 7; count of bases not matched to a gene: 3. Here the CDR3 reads CASSLEGALGYTF. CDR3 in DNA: TGCGCCAGCAGCTTGGAGGGGGCCCTTGGCTACACCTTC.

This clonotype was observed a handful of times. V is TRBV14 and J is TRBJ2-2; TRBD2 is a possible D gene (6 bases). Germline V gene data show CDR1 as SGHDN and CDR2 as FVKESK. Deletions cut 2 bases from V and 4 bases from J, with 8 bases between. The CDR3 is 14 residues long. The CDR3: CASSQFGGTGELFF. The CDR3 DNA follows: TGTGCCAGCAGCCAATTCGGGGGCACCGGGGAGCTGTTTTTT.

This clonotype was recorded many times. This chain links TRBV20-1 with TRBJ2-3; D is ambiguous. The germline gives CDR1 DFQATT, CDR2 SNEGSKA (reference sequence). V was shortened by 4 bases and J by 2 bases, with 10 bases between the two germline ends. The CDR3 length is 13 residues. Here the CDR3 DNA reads TGCAGTGCTAAGCCGGCAGACACAGATACGCAGTATTTT. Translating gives CSAKPADTDTQYF.

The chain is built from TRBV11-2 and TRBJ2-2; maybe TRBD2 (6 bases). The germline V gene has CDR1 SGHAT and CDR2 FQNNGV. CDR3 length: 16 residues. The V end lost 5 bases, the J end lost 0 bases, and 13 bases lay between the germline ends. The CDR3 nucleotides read TGTGCCAGCAGCAGACGGGGGACCACGAACACCGGGGAGCTGTTTTTT. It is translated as CASSRRGTTNTGELFF.

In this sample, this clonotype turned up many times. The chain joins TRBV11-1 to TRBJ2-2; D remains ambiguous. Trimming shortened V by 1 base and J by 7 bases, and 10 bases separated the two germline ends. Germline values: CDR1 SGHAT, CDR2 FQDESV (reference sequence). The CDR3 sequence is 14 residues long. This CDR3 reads CASSLVLSGGELFF. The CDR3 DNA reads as TGTGCCAGCAGCTTAGTACTGTCAGGCGGGGAGCTGTTTTTT.

The CDR3 nucleotides read TGTGCCAGCAGCACACTAGCGGTCCAAGAGACCCAGTACTTC. Protein: CASSTLAVQETQYF. The chain carries TRBV7-2 and TRBJ2-5; 8 nucleotides line up with TRBD2. This CDR3 is 14 amino acids long. V was pared by 5 bases and J by 1 base, with 3 bases of the junction left unmatched. CDR1 and CDR2 from the germline V gene are SGHTA and FQGNSA.

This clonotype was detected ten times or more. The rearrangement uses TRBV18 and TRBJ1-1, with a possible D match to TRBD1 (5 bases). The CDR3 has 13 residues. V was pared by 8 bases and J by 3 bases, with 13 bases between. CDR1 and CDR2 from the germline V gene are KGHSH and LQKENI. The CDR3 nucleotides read TGTGCCAGCAGTCCTCTAGGGGACACTGAAGCTTTCTTT. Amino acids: CASSPLGDTEAFF. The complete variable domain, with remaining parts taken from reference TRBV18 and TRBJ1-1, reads NAGVMQNPRHLVRRRGQEARLRCSPMKGHSHVYWYRQLPEEGLKFMVYLQKENIIDESGMPKERFSAEFPKEGPSILRIQQVVRGDSAAYFCASSPLGDTEAFFGQGTRLTVV.

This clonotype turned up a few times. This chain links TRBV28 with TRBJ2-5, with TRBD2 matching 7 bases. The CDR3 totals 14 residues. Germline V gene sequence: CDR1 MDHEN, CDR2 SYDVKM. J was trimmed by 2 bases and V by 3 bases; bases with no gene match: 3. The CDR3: CASSLTSWQETQYF. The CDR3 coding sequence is TGTGCCAGCAGTTTGACTAGCTGGCAAGAGACCCAGTACTTC. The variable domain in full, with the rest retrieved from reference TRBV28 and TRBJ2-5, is DVKVTQSSRYLVKRTGEKVFLECVQDMDHENMFWYRQDPGLGLRLIYFSYDVKMKEKGDIPEGYSVSREKKERFSLILESASTNQTSMYLCASSLTSWQETQYFGPGTRLLVL.

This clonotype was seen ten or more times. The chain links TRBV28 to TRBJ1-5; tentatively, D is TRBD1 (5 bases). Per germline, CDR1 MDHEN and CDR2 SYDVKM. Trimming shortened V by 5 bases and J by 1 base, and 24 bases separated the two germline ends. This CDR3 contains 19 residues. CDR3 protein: CASSQPGVGAIGSNQPQHF. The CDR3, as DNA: TGTGCCAGCAGTCAACCGGGGGTAGGGGCTATAGGGAGCAATCAGCCCCAGCATTTT.

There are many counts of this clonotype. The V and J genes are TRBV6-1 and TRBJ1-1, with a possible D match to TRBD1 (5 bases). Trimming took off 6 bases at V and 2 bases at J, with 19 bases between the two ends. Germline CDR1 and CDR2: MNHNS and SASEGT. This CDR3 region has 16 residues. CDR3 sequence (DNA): TGTGCCAGCAGCGATACGGCCCAGGGTGCTAACACTGAAGCTTTCTTT. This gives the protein CASSDTAQGANTEAFF.

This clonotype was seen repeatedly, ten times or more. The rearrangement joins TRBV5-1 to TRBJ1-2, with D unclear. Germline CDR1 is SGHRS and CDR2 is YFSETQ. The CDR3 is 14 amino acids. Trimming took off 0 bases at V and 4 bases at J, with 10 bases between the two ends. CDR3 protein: CASSLDVEGYGYTF. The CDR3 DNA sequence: TGCGCCAGCAGCTTGGATGTAGAAGGCTATGGCTACACCTTC.

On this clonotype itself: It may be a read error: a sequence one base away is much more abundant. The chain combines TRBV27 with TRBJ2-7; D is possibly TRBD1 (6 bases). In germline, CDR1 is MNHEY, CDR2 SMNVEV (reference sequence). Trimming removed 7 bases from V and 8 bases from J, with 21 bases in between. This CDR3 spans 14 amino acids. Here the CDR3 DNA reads TGTGCCAGCACAGTCGCAGGGGTGTCACTCAAGCAGTACGTC. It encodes CASTVAGVSLKQYV.

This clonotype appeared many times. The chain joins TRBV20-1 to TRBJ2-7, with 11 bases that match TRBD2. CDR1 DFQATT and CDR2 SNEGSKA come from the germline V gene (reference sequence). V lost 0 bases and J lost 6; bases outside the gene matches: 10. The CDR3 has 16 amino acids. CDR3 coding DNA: TGCAGTGCTAGAGATCTATTTGGTAGCGGGAGGGCCGAGCAGTACTTC. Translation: CSARDLFGSGRAEQYF.